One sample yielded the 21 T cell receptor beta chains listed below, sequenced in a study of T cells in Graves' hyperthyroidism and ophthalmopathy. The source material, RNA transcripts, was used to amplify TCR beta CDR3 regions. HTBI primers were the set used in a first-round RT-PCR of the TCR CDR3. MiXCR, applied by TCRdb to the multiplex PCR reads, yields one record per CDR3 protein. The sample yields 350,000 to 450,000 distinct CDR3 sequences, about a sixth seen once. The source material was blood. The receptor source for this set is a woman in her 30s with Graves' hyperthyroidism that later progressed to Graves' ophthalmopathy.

DNA for the CDR3: TGTGCCAGCAGCCAAGTCGGGAGCCGGTTCACCGAGCAGTACTTC. As protein: CASSQVGSRFTEQYF. This chain joins TRBV3-1 and TRBJ2-7, with D tentatively TRBD2 (6 bases). The CDR3 runs 15 residues. CDR1 is LGHDT, CDR2 YNNKEL, per germline (reference sequence). The V gene lost 1 base and the J gene lost 6 bases, with 16 bases spanning the gap.

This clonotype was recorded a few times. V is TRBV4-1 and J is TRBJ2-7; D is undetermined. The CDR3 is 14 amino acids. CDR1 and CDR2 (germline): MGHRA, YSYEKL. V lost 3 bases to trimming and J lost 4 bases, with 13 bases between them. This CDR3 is CASSQSSNVYEQYF. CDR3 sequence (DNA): TGCGCCAGCAGCCAGTCTTCCAACGTATACGAGCAGTACTTC.

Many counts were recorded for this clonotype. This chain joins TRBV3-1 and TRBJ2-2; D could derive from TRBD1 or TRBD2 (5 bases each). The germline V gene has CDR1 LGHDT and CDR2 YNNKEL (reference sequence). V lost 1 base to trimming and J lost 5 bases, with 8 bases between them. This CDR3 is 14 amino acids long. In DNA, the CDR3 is TGTGCCAGCAGCCAAGTCTGGGGGACCGGGGAGCTGTTTTTT. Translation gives CASSQVWGTGELFF.

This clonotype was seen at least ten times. CDR3 sequence reads: CSARSGAVETQYF. Here the CDR3 DNA reads TGCAGTGCTAGATCGGGAGCGGTGGAGACCCAGTACTTC. The rearrangement links TRBV20-1 to TRBJ2-5, with D perhaps matching TRBD2 (6 bases). CDR1 and CDR2 from the germline V gene are DFQATT and SNEGSKA (reference sequence). This CDR3 has 13 residues. With 2 bases removed from V and 5 bases from J, the gap between germline ends came to 12 bases.

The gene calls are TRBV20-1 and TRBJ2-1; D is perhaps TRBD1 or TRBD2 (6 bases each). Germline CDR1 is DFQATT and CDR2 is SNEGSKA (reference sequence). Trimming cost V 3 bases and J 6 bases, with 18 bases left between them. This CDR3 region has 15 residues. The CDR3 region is CSARRDLLGGNEQFF. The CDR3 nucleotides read TGCAGTGCTAGGAGGGACTTACTAGGGGGCAATGAGCAGTTCTTC.

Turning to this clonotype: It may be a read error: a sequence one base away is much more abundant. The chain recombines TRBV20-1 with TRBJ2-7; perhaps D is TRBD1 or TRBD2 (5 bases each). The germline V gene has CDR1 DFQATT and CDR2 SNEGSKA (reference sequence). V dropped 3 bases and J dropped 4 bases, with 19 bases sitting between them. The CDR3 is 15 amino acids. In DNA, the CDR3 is TGCAGTGCTAGTGGGACGAACAGGTTTTGGTACGAGCAGTACTTC. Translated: CSASGTNRFWYEQYF.

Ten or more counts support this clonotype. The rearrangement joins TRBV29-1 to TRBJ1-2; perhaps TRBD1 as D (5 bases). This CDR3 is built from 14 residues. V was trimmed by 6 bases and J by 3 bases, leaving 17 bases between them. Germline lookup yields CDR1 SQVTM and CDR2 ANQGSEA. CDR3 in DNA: TGCAGCGTCGCGAGTATGAAGACAGACTATGGCTACACCTTC. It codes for CSVASMKTDYGYTF.

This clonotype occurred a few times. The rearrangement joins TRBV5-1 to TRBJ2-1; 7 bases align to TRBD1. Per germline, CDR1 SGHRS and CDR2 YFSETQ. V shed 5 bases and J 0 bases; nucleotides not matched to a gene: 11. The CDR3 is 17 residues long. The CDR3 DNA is TGCGCCAGCAGTTCTATATACAGGGACAGCTCCTACAATGAGCAGTTCTTC. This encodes CASSSIYRDSSYNEQFF.

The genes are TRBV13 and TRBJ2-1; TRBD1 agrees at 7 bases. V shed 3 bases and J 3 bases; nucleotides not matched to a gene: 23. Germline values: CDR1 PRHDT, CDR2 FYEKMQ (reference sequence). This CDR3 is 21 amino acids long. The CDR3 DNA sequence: TGTGCCAGCAGCTTTTTTCGACCCTCCGCACTGGACAGGCTTATCTACAATGAGCAGTTCTTC. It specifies CASSFFRPSALDRLIYNEQFF.

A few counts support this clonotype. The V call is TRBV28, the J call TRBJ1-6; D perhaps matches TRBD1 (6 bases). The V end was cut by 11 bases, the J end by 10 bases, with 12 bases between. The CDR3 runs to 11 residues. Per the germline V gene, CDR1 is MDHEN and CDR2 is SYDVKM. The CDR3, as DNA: TGTGCCGCAGGGGCCCAATCACCCCTCCACTTT. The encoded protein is CAAGAQSPLHF.

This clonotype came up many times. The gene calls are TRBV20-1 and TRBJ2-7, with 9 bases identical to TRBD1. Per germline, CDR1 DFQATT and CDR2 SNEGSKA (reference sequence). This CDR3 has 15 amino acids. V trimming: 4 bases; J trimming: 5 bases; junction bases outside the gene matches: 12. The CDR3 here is CSAKRPGQGFHEQYF. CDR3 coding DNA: TGCAGTGCTAAAAGGCCGGGACAGGGTTTCCACGAGCAGTACTTC.

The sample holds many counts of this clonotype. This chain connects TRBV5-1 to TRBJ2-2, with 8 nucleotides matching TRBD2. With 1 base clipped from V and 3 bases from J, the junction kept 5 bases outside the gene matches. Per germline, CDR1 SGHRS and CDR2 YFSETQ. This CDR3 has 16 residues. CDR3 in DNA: TGCGCCAGCAGCTTGAGCGGGGGCAGGGACACCGGGGAGCTGTTTTTT. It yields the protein CASSLSGGRDTGELFF.

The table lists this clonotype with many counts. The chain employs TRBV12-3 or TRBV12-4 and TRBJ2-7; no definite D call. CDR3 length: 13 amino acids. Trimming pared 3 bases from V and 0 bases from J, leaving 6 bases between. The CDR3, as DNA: TGTGCCAGCAGTTTGTACAGCTCCTACGAGCAGTACTTC. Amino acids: CASSLYSSYEQYF.

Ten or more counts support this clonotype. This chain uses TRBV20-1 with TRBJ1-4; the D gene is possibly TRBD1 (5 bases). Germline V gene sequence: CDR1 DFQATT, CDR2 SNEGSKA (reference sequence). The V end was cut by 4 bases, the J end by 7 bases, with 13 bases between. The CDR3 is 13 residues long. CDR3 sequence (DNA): TGCAGTGCTAACGCCAGGGCTGGTGAAAAACTGTTTTTT. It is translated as CSANARAGEKLFF.

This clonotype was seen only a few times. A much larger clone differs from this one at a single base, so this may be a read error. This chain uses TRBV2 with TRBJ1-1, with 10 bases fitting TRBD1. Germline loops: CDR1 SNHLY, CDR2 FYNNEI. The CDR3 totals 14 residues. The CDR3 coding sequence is TGTGCCAGCAGGAGACAGGGGGCTGCCACTGAAACTTTCTTT. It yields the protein CASRRQGAATETFF.

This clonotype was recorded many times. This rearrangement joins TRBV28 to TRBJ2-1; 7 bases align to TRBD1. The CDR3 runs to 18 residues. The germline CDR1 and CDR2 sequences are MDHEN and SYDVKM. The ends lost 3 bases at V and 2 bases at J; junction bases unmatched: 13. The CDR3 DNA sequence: TGTGCCAGCAGTTTGCTGGGGGACGGGACAGCTACCTACAATGAGCAGTTCTTC. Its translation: CASSLLGDGTATYNEQFF.

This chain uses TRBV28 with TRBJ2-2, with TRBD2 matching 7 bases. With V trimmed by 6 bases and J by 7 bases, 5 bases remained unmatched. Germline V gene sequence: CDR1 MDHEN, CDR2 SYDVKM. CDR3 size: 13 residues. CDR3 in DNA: TGTGCCAGCAGCACTCGGACTAGCGGGGAGCTGTTTTTT. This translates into CASSTRTSGELFF.

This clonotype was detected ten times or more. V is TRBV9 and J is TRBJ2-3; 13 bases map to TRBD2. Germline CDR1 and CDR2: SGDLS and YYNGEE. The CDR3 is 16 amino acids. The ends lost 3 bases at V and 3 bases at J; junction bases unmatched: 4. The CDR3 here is CASSARLAGGTDTQYF. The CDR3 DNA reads TGTGCCAGCAGCGCACGACTAGCGGGAGGAACAGATACGCAGTATTTT.

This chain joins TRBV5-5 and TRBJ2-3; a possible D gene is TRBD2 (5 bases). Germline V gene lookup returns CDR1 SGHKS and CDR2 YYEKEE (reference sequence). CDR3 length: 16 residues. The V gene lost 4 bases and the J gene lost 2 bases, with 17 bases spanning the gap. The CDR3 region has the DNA TGTGCCAGCAGCCTGGGCAGCGGAGCCCTCACAGATACGCAGTATTTT. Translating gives CASSLGSGALTDTQYF. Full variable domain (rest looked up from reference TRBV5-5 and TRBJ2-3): DAGVTQSPTHLIKTRGQQVTLRCSPISGHKSVSWYQQVLGQGPQFIFQYYEKEERGRGNFPDRFSARQFPNYSSELNVNALLLGDSALYLCASSLGSGALTDTQYFGPGTRLTVL.

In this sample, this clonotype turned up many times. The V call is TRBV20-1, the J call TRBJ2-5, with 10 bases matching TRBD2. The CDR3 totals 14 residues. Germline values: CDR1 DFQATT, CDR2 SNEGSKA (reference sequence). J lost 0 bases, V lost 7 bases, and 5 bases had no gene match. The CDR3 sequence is CSVAGGSYQETQYF. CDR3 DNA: TGCAGTGTAGCGGGGGGTTCGTACCAAGAGACCCAGTACTTC.

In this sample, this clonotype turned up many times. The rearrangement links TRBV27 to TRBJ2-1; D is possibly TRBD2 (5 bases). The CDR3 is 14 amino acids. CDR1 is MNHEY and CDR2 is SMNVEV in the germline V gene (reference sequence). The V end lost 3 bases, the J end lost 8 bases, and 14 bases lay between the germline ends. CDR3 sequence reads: CASSFGGRGYEQFF. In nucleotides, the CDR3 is TGTGCCAGCAGTTTTGGTGGGAGAGGGTATGAGCAGTTCTTC.